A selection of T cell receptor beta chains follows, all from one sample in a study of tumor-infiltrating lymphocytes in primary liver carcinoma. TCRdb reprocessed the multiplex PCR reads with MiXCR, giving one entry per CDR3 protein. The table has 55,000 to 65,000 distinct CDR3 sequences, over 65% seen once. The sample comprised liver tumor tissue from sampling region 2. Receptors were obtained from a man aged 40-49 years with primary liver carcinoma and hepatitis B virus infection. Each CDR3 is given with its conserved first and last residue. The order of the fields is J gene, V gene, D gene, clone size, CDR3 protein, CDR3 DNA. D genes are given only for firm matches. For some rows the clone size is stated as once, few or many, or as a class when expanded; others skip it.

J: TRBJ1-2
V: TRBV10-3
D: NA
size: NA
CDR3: CAIRGLDQGNGYTF
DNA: TGTGCCATCAGGGGTCTCGACCAGGGGAATGGCTACACCTTC

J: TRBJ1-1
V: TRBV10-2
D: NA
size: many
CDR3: CASSEVENTEAFF
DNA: TGCGCCAGCAGTGAAGTAGAAAACACTGAAGCTTTCTTT

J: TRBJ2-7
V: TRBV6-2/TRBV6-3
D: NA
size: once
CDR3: CACSFMQCYEQYF
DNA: TGTGCCTGCAGTTTCATGCAGTGCTACGAGCAGTACTTC

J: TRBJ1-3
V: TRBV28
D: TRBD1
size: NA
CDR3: CTSSPPTGWGDTIYF
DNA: TGTACCAGCAGTCCCCCGACAGGGTGGGGAGACACCATATATTTT

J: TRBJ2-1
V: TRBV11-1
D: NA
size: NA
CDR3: CASSSSRDSSYEQFF
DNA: TGTGCCAGCAGCTCATCCCGGGATTCCTCCTACGAGCAGTTCTTC

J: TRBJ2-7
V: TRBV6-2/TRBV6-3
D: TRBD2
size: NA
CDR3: CATRASGRYDHYF
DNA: TGTGCCACCCGGGCTAGCGGGAGATACGATCATTACTTC

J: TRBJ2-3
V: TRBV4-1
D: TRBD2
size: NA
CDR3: CTSSQDWTSGSVRTNTQYF
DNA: TGCACCAGCAGCCAAGATTGGACTAGCGGGAGTGTCAGAACAAATACGCAGTATTTT

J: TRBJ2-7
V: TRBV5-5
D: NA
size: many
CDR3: CASSLVPREGEQYF
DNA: TGTGCCAGCAGCTTGGTTCCACGTGAAGGAGAGCAGTACTTC

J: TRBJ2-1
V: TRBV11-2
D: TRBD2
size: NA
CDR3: CASSPQRGGLGEQFF
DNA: TGTGCCAGTAGCCCCCAACGGGGGGGATTGGGTGAGCAGTTCTTC

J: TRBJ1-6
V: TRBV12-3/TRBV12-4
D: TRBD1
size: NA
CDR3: CANSLGQGACSPLHF
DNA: TGTGCCAACAGTTTAGGACAGGGGGCGTGTTCACCCCTCCACTTT

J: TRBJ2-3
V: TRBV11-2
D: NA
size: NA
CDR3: CASSLHRMEADTQYF
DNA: TGTGCCAGCAGCTTACACCGGATGGAGGCAGATACGCAGTATTTT

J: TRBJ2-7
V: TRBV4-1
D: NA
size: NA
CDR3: CASSHGQSGTYEQYF
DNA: TGCGCCAGCAGCCATGGTCAGAGCGGAACCTACGAGCAGTACTTC

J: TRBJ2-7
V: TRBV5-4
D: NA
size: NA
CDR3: CVSSGGLARSYEQYF
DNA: TGTGTCAGCAGCGGAGGCCTAGCGAGATCATACGAGCAGTACTTC

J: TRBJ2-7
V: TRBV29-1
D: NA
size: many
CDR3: CSVRGGDRETYEQYF
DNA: TGCAGCGTCCGGGGGGGGGACAGGGAAACCTACGAGCAGTACTTC

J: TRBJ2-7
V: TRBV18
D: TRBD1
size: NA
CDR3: CASSPPDRVSSYEQYF
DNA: TGTGCCAGCTCACCACCGGACAGGGTTTCGAGCTACGAGCAGTACTTC

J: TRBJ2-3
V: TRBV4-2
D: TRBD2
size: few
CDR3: CVSRQVALLAGATDTQYF
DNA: TGTGTCAGCAGGCAAGTGGCGCTCCTAGCGGGAGCGACAGATACGCAGTATTTT

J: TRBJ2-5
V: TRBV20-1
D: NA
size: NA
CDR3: CSAYGPTQETQYF
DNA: TGCAGTGCTTACGGCCCAACCCAAGAGACCCAGTACTTC

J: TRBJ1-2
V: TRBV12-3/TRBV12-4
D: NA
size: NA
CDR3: CISSFRGSSYGYTF
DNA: TGTATCAGCAGTTTTCGTGGGAGTAGCTATGGCTACACCTTC

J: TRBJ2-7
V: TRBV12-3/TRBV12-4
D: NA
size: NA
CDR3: CASSVATGGPYEQYF
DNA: TGTGCCAGCAGTGTCGCGACGGGGGGCCCCTACGAGCAGTACTTC

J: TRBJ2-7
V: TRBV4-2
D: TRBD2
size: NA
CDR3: CASSQEAGGSYEQDF
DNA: TGTGCCAGCAGCCAAGAGGCGGGGGGCTCCTACGAGCAGGACTTC

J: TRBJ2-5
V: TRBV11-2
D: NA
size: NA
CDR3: CTSSQTPGGWRETQYF
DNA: TGTACCAGCAGCCAAACTCCTGGCGGGTGGAGAGAGACACAGTACTTC

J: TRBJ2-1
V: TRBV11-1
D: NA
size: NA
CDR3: CASNLTPTEQFF
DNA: TGTGCCAGCAACTTAACCCCAACTGAGCAGTTCTTC

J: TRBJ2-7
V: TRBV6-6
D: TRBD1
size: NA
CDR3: CASSYDRGGLEQYF
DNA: TGTGCCAGTAGTTACGACAGGGGGGGCCTCGAGCAGTACTTC

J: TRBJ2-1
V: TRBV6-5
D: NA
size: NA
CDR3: CASSPEQEKDEQFF
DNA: TGTGCCAGCAGCCCCGAGCAAGAGAAGGATGAGCAGTTCTTC

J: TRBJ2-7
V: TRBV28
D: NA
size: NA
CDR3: CASSPLADQRVEYF
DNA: TGTGCCAGCAGTCCCCTGGCGGACCAGAGAGTCGAGTACTTC

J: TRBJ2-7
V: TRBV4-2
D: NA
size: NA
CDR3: CVSSPGGQGASYEQYF
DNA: TGTGTCAGCAGCCCAGGTGGCCAAGGGGCTTCCTACGAGCAGTACTTC

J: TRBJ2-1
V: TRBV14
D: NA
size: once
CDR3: CASPLGQRKRDPYNEQFF
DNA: TGTGCCAGCCCACTGGGACAAAGAAAGCGGGACCCCTACAATGAACAGTTCTTC

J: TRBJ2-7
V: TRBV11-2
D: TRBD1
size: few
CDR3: CASSLSGGLYEQYF
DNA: TGTGCCAGCAGCCTGTCAGGGGGCCTCTACGAGCAGTACTTC

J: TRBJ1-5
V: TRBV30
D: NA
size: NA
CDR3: CAWGGKGLYNQPQHF
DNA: TGTGCCTGGGGTGGCAAAGGGCTGTACAATCAGCCCCAGCATTTT

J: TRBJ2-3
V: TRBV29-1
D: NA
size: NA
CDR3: CSVVLAETSRNTQYF
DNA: TGCAGCGTTGTGTTAGCGGAAACCTCCCGTAATACGCAGTATTTT

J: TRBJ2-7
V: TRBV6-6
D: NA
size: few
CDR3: CASSYSSAAPYEQYF
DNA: TGTGCCAGCAGTTACTCGTCGGCGGCTCCCTACGAGCAGTACTTC

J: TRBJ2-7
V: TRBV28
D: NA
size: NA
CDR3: CVSSLFNRASYEQHF
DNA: TGTGTCAGCAGTTTATTCAACAGGGCCTCCTACGAGCAGCACTTC

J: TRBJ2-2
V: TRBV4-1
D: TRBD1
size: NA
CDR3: CASTQTDRFSGDLFF
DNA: TGCGCCAGCACACAGACGGACAGGTTCTCCGGGGATCTGTTTTTT

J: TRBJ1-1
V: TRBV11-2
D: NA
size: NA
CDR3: CASSPSSGLANTEALF
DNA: TGTGCCAGCAGCCCATCCAGTGGGTTGGCGAACACTGAAGCTCTCTTT

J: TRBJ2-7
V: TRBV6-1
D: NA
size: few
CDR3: CASSEWVFYEQNF
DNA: TGTGCCAGCAGTGAATGGGTATTCTACGAGCAGAACTTC

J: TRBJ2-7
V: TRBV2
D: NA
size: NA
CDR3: CASSEDMAVSYEQYF
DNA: TGTGCCAGCAGTGAGGACATGGCGGTCTCCTACGAGCAGTACTTT

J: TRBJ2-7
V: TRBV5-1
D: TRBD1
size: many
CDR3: CASSLEPGGGYEQYF
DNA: TGCGCCAGCAGCTTGGAACCAGGGGGCGGCTACGAGCAGTACTTC

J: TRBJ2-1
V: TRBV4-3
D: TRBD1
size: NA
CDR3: CASSQDVGGQYSEQFF
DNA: TGCGCCAGCAGCCAAGATGTAGGGGGCCAGTACAGTGAGCAGTTCTTC

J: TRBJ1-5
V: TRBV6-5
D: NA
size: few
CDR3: CASSPVLPGNQPQHF
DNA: TGTGCCAGCAGTCCGGTATTGCCCGGCAATCAGCCCCAGCATTTT

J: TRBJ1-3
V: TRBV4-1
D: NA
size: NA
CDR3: CASNQGRCRSSGNTIYF
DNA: TGCGCCAGCAACCAAGGGCGCTGCAGGAGCTCTGGAAACACCATATATTTT

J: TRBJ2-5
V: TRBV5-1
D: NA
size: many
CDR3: CASSLQPLGQETQYF
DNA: TGCGCCAGCAGCCTACAGCCCCTTGGCCAAGAGACCCAGTACTTC